These 21 T cell receptor beta chains originate from one sample sequenced in a study of T cell responses to AZD1222 COVID-19 vaccine. Clones were read by immunoSEQ multiplex PCR, and TCRdb kept only the in-frame ones, dropping some. The sample has over 100,000 clones; 89% are singletons. The sequenced sample was peripheral blood, obtained on day 0 of AZD1222 vaccination. These receptors all come from an adult in good health.

The chain uses TRBV11-3 and TRBJ2-1, with D unresolved. With 5 bases removed from V and 0 bases from J, the gap between germline ends came to 11 bases. The CDR3 spans 15 residues. Germline V CDR1 and CDR2: SGHNT, YENEEA. The CDR3, as DNA: TGTGCCAGCAGCCCGGACGGTAGCTCCTACAATGAGCAGTTCTTC. It specifies CASSPDGSSYNEQFF.

This clone was seen a few times. V is TRBV19 and J is TRBJ2-2; D may be TRBD1 or TRBD2 (5 bases each). The CDR3 loop spans 14 amino acids. Germline CDR1 LNHDA, CDR2 SQIVND (reference sequence). V gave up 0 bases and J gave up 6 bases, with 8 bases separating them. The CDR3 here is CASSIDRGSGELFF. The DNA for the CDR3 is TGTGCCAGTAGTATAGATCGGGGCTCCGGGGAGCTGTTTTTT.

The chain joins TRBV7-9 to TRBJ1-1; D unclear. Looked up from germline, CDR1 is SEHNR and CDR2 is FQNEAQ (reference sequence). The V end was cut by 2 bases, the J end by 0 bases, with 7 bases between. This CDR3 comprises 14 residues. Here the CDR3 reads CASSLNLMNTEAFF. In DNA form, the CDR3 reads TGTGCCAGCAGCTTAAACTTAATGAACACTGAAGCTTTCTTT.

CDR3 amino acids: CASSPRELDRGRWEAFF. The CDR3 DNA sequence: TGTGCCAGCAGCCCCAGAGAGCTGGACAGGGGAAGATGGGAAGCTTTCTTT. The genes are TRBV3-1 (or the pseudogene TRBV3-2) and TRBJ1-1, with TRBD1 matching over 9 bases. The CDR3 length is 17 residues. Germline V gene lookup returns CDR1 LGHDT and CDR2 YNNKEL (reference sequence). V shed 4 bases, J shed 8 bases, and the junction held 17 bases outside the gene matches.

This clone was counted between two and nine times. The chain combines TRBV28 with TRBJ1-3; possibly TRBD1 for D (6 bases). CDR3 length equals 15 residues. V was shortened by 7 bases and J by 5 bases, with 18 bases between the two germline ends. Germline V gene data show CDR1 as MDHEN and CDR2 as SYDVKM. The CDR3 region has the DNA TGTGCCAGCACCCCCCTGGGGGGCGCGAGAAACACCATATATTTT. It translates to CASTPLGGARNTIYF.

This rearrangement joins TRBV5-4 to TRBJ2-7; 10 nucleotides line up with TRBD2. The V and J ends lost 4 bases and 0 bases, in that order; junction bases with no gene match: 7. This CDR3 contains 16 residues. Germline V gene lookup returns CDR1 SGHNT and CDR2 YYREEE (reference sequence). CDR3: CASSPGGLAASYEQYF. CDR3 DNA sequence: TGTGCCAGCAGCCCCGGTGGACTAGCGGCCTCCTACGAGCAGTACTTC.

The V call is TRBV29-1, the J call TRBJ1-2, with D tentatively TRBD1 (5 bases). The CDR3 extends over 12 amino acids. Trimming shortened V by 1 base and J by 7 bases, and 10 bases separated the two germline ends. Germline CDR1 is SQVTM and CDR2 is ANQGSEA. CDR3 sequence: CSVEGGQGGYTF. The CDR3, as DNA: TGCAGCGTTGAAGGAGGGCAGGGTGGCTACACCTTC.

This chain connects TRBV19 to TRBJ1-5; D ambiguous. There are 13 residues in the CDR3. Between the trimmed V and J ends, which lost 3 bases and 6 bases, there was a span of 9 bases. The germline V gene encodes CDR1 LNHDA and CDR2 SQIVND (reference sequence). The CDR3 sequence is CASSMSASQPQHF. The CDR3 nucleotides read TGTGCCAGTAGTATGAGTGCATCTCAGCCCCAGCATTTT.

The chain carries TRBV2 and TRBJ1-2; D gene unclear. The CDR3 loop spans 14 amino acids. CDR1 and CDR2 from the germline V gene are SNHLY and FYNNEI. With 7 bases removed from V and 6 bases from J, the gap between germline ends came to 18 bases. CDR3 residues: CASNSAAEVDGYTF. In DNA, the CDR3 is TGTGCCAGCAACTCGGCAGCAGAGGTAGATGGCTACACCTTC.

The chain employs TRBV5-1 and TRBJ1-1; D not certain. The length of the CDR3 is 14 residues. V lost 0 bases, J lost 0 bases, and 6 bases lay in between. Germline values: CDR1 SGHRS, CDR2 YFSETQ. CDR3 in DNA: TGCGCCAGCAGCTTGGATAGGCTGAACACTGAAGCTTTCTTT. Its translation: CASSLDRLNTEAFF.

In this sample, this clone turned up once. V is TRBV2 and J is TRBJ2-1; 9 bases are a match to TRBD1. Trimming cost V 6 bases and J 9 bases; bases outside gene matches: 6. Germline values: CDR1 SNHLY, CDR2 FYNNEI. There are 13 residues in the CDR3. CDR3 sequence: CASRGQGDLEQFF. Written as DNA, the CDR3 is TGTGCCAGCAGGGGACAGGGCGATCTTGAGCAGTTCTTC.

This chain joins TRBV30 and TRBJ1-4; D is ambiguous. This CDR3 region has 11 residues. V lost 7 bases and J 10 bases, leaving 13 bases between the germline ends. Germline loops: CDR1 GTSNPN, CDR2 SVGIG (reference sequence). The DNA for the CDR3 is TGTGCCTTACCCCGACAAGGAAAACTGTTTTTT. Translation: CALPRQGKLFF.

V gene TRBV11-1 combines with J gene TRBJ1-2; D ambiguous. CDR3 length: 15 amino acids. The V and J ends lost 5 bases and 2 bases respectively, with 15 bases between them. Per germline, CDR1 SGHAT and CDR2 FQDESV (reference sequence). CDR3 sequence (DNA): TGTGCCAGCAGCCTCTCTCGGGTGGACAACTATGGCTACACCTTC. Translation: CASSLSRVDNYGYTF.

V gene TRBV19 combines with J gene TRBJ1-1; D not certain. Germline V lookup: CDR1 LNHDA, CDR2 SQIVND (reference sequence). Trimming cost V 8 bases and J 1 base, with 17 bases left between them. This CDR3 has 15 residues. The CDR3 DNA is TGTGCCAGTCAGGAACGAGTGGGATGGAACACTGAAGCTTTCTTT. Protein sequence: CASQERVGWNTEAFF. The full variable domain, rest sourced from reference TRBV19 and TRBJ1-1, is DGGITQSPKYLFRKEGQNVTLSCEQNLNHDAMYWYRQDPGQGLRLIYYSQIVNDFQKGDIAEGYSVSREKKESFPLTVTSAQKNPTAFYLCASQERVGWNTEAFFGQGTRLTVV.

The chain has TRBV23-1 and TRBJ2-5; the D is unclear. TRBV23-1 is placed among ORFs of uncertain function. The ends were cut back, 6 bases at V and 4 bases at J, with 9 bases in the middle. The CDR3 length is 12 residues. The CDR3 nucleotides are TGCGCCAGCAGCCACGGGTCAGAGACCCAGTACTTC. Translated: CASSHGSETQYF.

This clone was counted between two and nine times. In nucleotides, the CDR3 is TGTGCCAGCAGCTTAAGAGGCGATGGCTACACCTTC. Translation: CASSLRGDGYTF. This chain joins TRBV7-2 and TRBJ1-2; D gene ambiguous. In germline, CDR1 is SGHTA, CDR2 FQGNSA. The V and J ends lost 2 bases and 6 bases respectively, with 7 bases between them. The CDR3 sequence is 12 residues long.

This chain links TRBV5-6 with TRBJ2-7, with 7 bases identical to TRBD1. This CDR3 contains 14 residues. V was clipped by 4 bases and J by 6 bases; unmatched bases: 10. Looked up from germline, CDR1 is SGHDT and CDR2 is YYEEEE. The CDR3 spells CASSRDRVQAEQYF. CDR3 bases: TGTGCCAGCAGCCGTGACAGGGTACAAGCCGAGCAGTACTTC.

This clone was detected only a few times. The V call is TRBV5-4, the J call TRBJ2-7; no firm D call. V lost 4 bases and J lost 4, with 15 bases in between. Germline CDR1 reads SGHNT; CDR2 reads YYREEE (reference sequence). The CDR3 length is 14 residues. The CDR3 region is CASSKVTGPYEQYF. CDR3 sequence (DNA): TGTGCCAGCAGCAAAGTTACGGGTCCGTACGAGCAGTACTTC.

This clone was picked up a small number of times. The chain joins TRBV3-1 (or the pseudogene TRBV3-2) to TRBJ2-7; D is unclear. The CDR3 sequence is 14 residues long. Trimming pared 6 bases from V and 5 bases from J, leaving 17 bases between. Germline values: CDR1 LGHDT, CDR2 YNNKEL (reference sequence). The CDR3 bases are TGTGCCAGCAGTAACGGGCGGATCCCAAACGAGCAGTACTTC. It yields the protein CASSNGRIPNEQYF.

This clone was counted at least ten times. V usage is TRBV27 and J usage is TRBJ2-3; D not resolved. CDR1 MNHEY and CDR2 SMNVEV come from the germline V gene (reference sequence). The CDR3 runs 15 residues. Trimming pared 2 bases from V and 4 bases from J, leaving 13 bases between. Here the CDR3 reads CASSLQLAFSDTQYF. The DNA of the CDR3 is TGTGCCAGCAGTTTACAGTTGGCTTTTTCAGATACGCAGTATTTT.

This clone occurred once. V and J are TRBV9 and TRBJ1-1; D remains ambiguous. The V gene's germline CDR1 is SGDLS and CDR2 YYNGEE. This CDR3 spans 14 amino acids. Trimming pared 6 bases from V and 2 bases from J, leaving 14 bases between. In nucleotides, the CDR3 is TGTGCCAGCACCCCTAGGGAAAGAAACACTGAAGCTTTCTTT. Its translation: CASTPRERNTEAFF.